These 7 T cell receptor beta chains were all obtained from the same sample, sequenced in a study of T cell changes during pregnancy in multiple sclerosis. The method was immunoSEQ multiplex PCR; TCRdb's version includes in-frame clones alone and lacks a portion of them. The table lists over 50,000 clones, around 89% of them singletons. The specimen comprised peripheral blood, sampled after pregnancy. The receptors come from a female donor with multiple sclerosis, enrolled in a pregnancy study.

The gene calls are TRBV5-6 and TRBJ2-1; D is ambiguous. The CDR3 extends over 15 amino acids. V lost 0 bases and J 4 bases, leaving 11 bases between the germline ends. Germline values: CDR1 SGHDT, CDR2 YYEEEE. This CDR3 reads CASSLGQAIYNEQFF. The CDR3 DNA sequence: TGTGCCAGCAGCTTGGGCCAGGCGATATACAATGAGCAGTTCTTC.

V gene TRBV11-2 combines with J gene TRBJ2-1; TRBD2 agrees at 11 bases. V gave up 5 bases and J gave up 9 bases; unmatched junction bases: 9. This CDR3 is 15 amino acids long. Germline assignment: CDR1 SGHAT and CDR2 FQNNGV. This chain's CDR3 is CASSGSGGALSEQFF. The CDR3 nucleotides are TGTGCCAGCAGCGGTAGCGGGGGGGCCTTGAGTGAGCAGTTCTTC. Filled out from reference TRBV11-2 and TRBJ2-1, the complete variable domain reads EAGVAQSPRYKIIEKRQSVAFWCNPISGHATLYWYQQILGQGPKLLIQFQNNGVVDDSQLPKDRFSAERLKGVDSTLKIQPAKLEDSAVYLCASSGSGGALSEQFFGPGTRLTVL.

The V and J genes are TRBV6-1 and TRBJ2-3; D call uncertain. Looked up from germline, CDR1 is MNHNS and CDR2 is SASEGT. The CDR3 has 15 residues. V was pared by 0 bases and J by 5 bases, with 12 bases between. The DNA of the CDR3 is TGTGCCAGCAGTGAAGCGAGATTTCGCCAAGATACGCAGTATTTT. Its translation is CASSEARFRQDTQYF.

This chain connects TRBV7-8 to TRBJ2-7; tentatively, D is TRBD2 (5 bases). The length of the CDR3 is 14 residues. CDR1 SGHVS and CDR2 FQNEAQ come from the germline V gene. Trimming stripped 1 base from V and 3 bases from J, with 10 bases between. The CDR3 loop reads CASSLESGYYEQYF. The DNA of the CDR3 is TGTGCCAGCAGCTTAGAGTCGGGGTACTACGAGCAGTACTTC.

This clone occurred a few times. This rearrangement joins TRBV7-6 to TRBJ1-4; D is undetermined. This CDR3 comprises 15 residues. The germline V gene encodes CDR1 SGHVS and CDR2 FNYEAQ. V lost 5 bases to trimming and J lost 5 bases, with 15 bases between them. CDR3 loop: CASSAQTRTNEKLFF. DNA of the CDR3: TGTGCCAGCAGCGCCCAGACACGTACCAATGAAAAACTGTTTTTT.

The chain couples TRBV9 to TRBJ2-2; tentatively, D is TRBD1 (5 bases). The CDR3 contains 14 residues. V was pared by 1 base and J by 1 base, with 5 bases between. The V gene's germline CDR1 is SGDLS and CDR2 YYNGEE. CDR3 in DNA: TGTGCCAGCAGCGTAACAGGGAACACCGGGGAGCTGTTTTTT. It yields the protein CASSVTGNTGELFF.

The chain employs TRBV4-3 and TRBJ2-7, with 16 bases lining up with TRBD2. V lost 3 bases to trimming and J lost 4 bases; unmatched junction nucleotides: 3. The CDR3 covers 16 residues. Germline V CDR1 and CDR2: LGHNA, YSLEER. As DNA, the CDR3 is TGCGCCAGCAGCCAGGGACTAGCGGGGGGGGCATACGAGCAGTACTTC. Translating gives CASSQGLAGGAYEQYF.